A single sample gave rise to the 10 T cell receptor beta chains below, sequenced in a study of blood T cell repertoires in COVID-19 (dated by TCRdb to 2018 to 2020). To prepare the library, the immunoSEQ multiplex PCR assay was applied. The table was pulled from immuneACCESS by TCRdb, which kept in-frame rearrangements only. Such tables lose some clones; where checked, under half of the loss comes from unresolved V genes, and the rest has no known cause. For this sample there are approximately 27,000 clones; around 90% appear just once. The ten largest make up 15% to 20% of the sample. Sequencing input: peripheral blood. Receptors were obtained from a man aged 65 to 79 with acute or convalescent COVID-19.

This clone came up a few times. The genes are TRBV7-9 and TRBJ2-3; 10 bases fit TRBD1. The length of the CDR3 is 15 residues. Germline CDR1 SEHNR, CDR2 FQNEAQ (reference sequence). With V trimmed by 4 bases and J by 2 bases, 3 bases remained unmatched. The CDR3 nucleotides read TGTGCCAGCAGCTATGGACAGGGGGACACAGATACGCAGTATTTT. It codes for CASSYGQGDTDTQYF.

The V call is TRBV28, the J call TRBJ1-4; TRBD1 matches at 9 bases. The V gene end was trimmed by 2 bases and the J gene end by 8 bases; junction bases not matched to a gene: 6. Germline V lookup: CDR1 MDHEN, CDR2 SYDVKM. The length of the CDR3 is 15 residues. The CDR3 reads CASSLQGQGGEKLFF. As DNA, the CDR3 is TGTGCCAGCAGTTTACAGGGACAGGGAGGCGAAAAACTGTTTTTT.

DNA of the CDR3: TGCGCCAGCAGCCGGGACAGGGGGAGCAATCAGCCCCAGCATTTT. It translates to CASSRDRGSNQPQHF. The genes are TRBV4-3 and TRBJ1-5; 11 nucleotides match TRBD1. The CDR3 has 15 amino acids. Germline V lookup: CDR1 LGHNA, CDR2 YSLEER. V dropped 4 bases and J dropped 1; count of bases not matched to a gene: 0.

The chain has TRBV5-6 and TRBJ1-5; TRBD1 is a possible D gene (6 bases). This CDR3 has 14 amino acids. Germline V CDR1 and CDR2: SGHDT, YYEEEE. Trimming removed 0 bases at V and 7 bases at J, with 11 bases between. The CDR3 DNA follows: TGTGCCAGCAGCTTGGGACAGGAAGGGCAGCCCCAGCATTTT. Protein: CASSLGQEGQPQHF.

V gene TRBV29-1 combines with J gene TRBJ1-2, with TRBD1 identical over 7 bases. Trimming removed 0 bases from V and 2 bases from J; junction bases left unmatched: 3. The germline CDR1 and CDR2 sequences are SQVTM and ANQGSEA. The CDR3 is 14 amino acids. The CDR3 DNA reads TGCAGCGTTGAAGACTGGGGACAGAACTATGGCTACACCTTC. It is translated as CSVEDWGQNYGYTF.

The chain is built from TRBV14 and TRBJ2-5; tentative D call: TRBD1 (5 bases). Trimming removed 6 bases at V and 11 bases at J, with 19 bases between. The CDR3 has 13 residues. Germline CDR1 and CDR2: SGHDN and FVKESK. The CDR3 DNA reads TGTGCCAGCAGTCACCCCTGGGGCCACCCTCAGTACTTC. Protein product: CASSHPWGHPQYF.

The chain has TRBV5-1 and TRBJ1-1, with D hard to call. V shed 4 bases and J shed 4 bases, with 11 bases lying between them. CDR3 length equals 13 residues. CDR1 and CDR2 from the germline V gene are SGHRS and YFSETQ. The CDR3 DNA sequence: TGCGCCAGCAGCCTGCGGGTGCGCACTGAAGCTTTCTTT. Protein sequence: CASSLRVRTEAFF.

This rearrangement joins TRBV25-1 to TRBJ1-4; TRBD1 matches at 7 bases. This CDR3 contains 17 residues. Germline-derived CDR1 and CDR2 are MGHDK and SYGVNS. Trimming at V came to 4 bases and at J to 8 bases, leaving 16 bases not matched to a gene. The CDR3 region has the DNA TGTGCCAGCAGTGGTCCCCCTAACAGGGGCTTAGGGGAAAAACTGTTTTTT. This codes for CASSGPPNRGLGEKLFF. The full variable domain, rest sourced from reference TRBV25-1 and TRBJ1-4, is EADIYQTPRYLVIGTGKKITLECSQTMGHDKMYWYQQDPGMELHLIHYSYGVNSTEKGDLSSESTVSRIRTEHFPLTLESARPSHTSQYLCASSGPPNRGLGEKLFFGSGTQLSVL.

The chain joins TRBV28 to TRBJ2-5, with D maybe TRBD2 (6 bases). V lost 4 bases, J lost 1 base, and 13 bases lay in between. Germline assignment: CDR1 MDHEN and CDR2 SYDVKM. The CDR3 covers 15 residues. The CDR3 sequence: CASSSPRGGQETQYF. The CDR3 DNA reads TGTGCCAGCAGTTCACCTAGGGGAGGCCAAGAGACCCAGTACTTC. Drawing the rest from reference TRBV28 and TRBJ2-5, the complete variable domain is DVKVTQSSRYLVKRTGEKVFLECVQDMDHENMFWYRQDPGLGLRLIYFSYDVKMKEKGDIPEGYSVSREKKERFSLILESASTNQTSMYLCASSSPRGGQETQYFGPGTRLLVL.

The chain recombines TRBV6-5 with TRBJ1-2; 7 nucleotides match TRBD1. Germline CDR1 MNHEY, CDR2 SVGAGI. This CDR3 comprises 15 residues. V shed 4 bases, J shed 8 bases, and the junction held 13 bases outside the gene matches. The CDR3 reads CASSSRDRAVWGYTF. CDR3 in DNA: TGTGCCAGCAGTTCCCGTGACAGGGCGGTGTGGGGCTACACCTTC.